A selection of T cell receptor beta chains follows, all from one sample in a study of CD8+ T cells in alopecia areata. The protocol was immunoSEQ multiplex PCR, while the TCRdb copy is restricted to in-frame clones and leaves out a portion. The sample lists fewer than 200,000 clones, roughly 64% occurring once. This material consisted of CD8+ T cells sorted from blood, taken at week 24, from a patient treated with tofacitinib. All receptors come from a human donor with alopecia areata. The CDR3 runs from the conserved cysteine through the conserved F or W. The D gene is left open where the match is weak. The listing skips clone size in some rows; elsewhere it reads once, few, many or a size class.

cdr3_length: 14
v_call: TRBV13
clone_size: -
j_call: TRBJ2-7
d_call: -
cdr3_aa: CASSLGVGPYEQYF
cdr3_nt: TGTGCCAGCAGCTTAGGGGTGGGCCCCTACGAGCAGTACTTC

cdr3_length: 13
v_call: TRBV10-3
clone_size: few
j_call: TRBJ2-5
d_call: -
cdr3_aa: CATRDRYQETQYF
cdr3_nt: TGTGCCACGCGCGACAGATACCAAGAGACCCAGTACTTC

cdr3_length: 14
v_call: TRBV29-1
clone_size: -
j_call: TRBJ1-4
d_call: TRBD1
cdr3_aa: CSAEDRDLGEKLFF
cdr3_nt: TGCAGCGCAGAGGACAGGGACCTTGGCGAAAAACTGTTTTTT

cdr3_length: 14
v_call: TRBV27
clone_size: -
j_call: TRBJ2-5
d_call: TRBD1
cdr3_aa: CASSFGGTGETQYF
cdr3_nt: TGTGCCAGCAGTTTCGGGGGGACAGGGGAGACCCAGTACTTC

cdr3_length: 14
v_call: TRBV5-1
clone_size: -
j_call: TRBJ2-2
d_call: -
cdr3_aa: CASSWSGGTGELFF
cdr3_nt: TGCGCCAGCAGCTGGAGTGGGGGCACCGGGGAGCTGTTTTTT

cdr3_length: 13
v_call: TRBV30
clone_size: -
j_call: TRBJ2-7
d_call: -
cdr3_aa: CAWSPNVVGLQYF
cdr3_nt: TGTGCCTGGAGTCCTAACGTGGTGGGCTTGCAGTACTTC

cdr3_length: 13
v_call: TRBV5-6
clone_size: -
j_call: TRBJ2-7
d_call: -
cdr3_aa: CASSLVSPHEQYF
cdr3_nt: TGTGCCAGCAGCTTGGTCAGTCCGCACGAGCAGTACTTC

cdr3_length: 17
v_call: TRBV19
clone_size: few
j_call: TRBJ2-1
d_call: TRBD2
cdr3_aa: CASSTTSGEHSYNEQFF
cdr3_nt: TGTGCCAGTAGTACCACTAGCGGCGAGCATTCCTACAATGAGCAGTTCTTC

cdr3_length: 16
v_call: TRBV18
clone_size: -
j_call: TRBJ1-6
d_call: -
cdr3_aa: CASSPEGGGGDSPLHF
cdr3_nt: TGTGCCAGCTCACCAGAAGGAGGTGGGGGTGATTCACCCCTCCACTTT

cdr3_length: 16
v_call: TRBV4-2
clone_size: few
j_call: TRBJ2-7
d_call: TRBD1
cdr3_aa: CASSQDLGQGAYEQYF
cdr3_nt: TGTGCCAGCAGCCAAGATCTGGGACAGGGGGCCTACGAGCAGTACTTC

cdr3_length: 14
v_call: TRBV12-5
clone_size: -
j_call: TRBJ2-6
d_call: -
cdr3_aa: CASGPGAGANVLTF
cdr3_nt: TGTGCTAGTGGTCCGGGGGCTGGGGCCAACGTCCTGACTTTC

cdr3_length: 16
v_call: TRBV23-1
clone_size: few
j_call: TRBJ2-5
d_call: TRBD1
cdr3_aa: CASSQTQTGGGETQYF
cdr3_nt: TGCGCCAGCAGTCAAACCCAGACAGGGGGCGGTGAGACCCAGTACTTC

cdr3_length: 15
v_call: TRBV4-1
clone_size: -
j_call: TRBJ2-3
d_call: TRBD2
cdr3_aa: CASSHSGGAADTQYF
cdr3_nt: TGCGCCAGCAGCCATAGCGGGGGGGCCGCAGATACGCAGTATTTT

cdr3_length: 14
v_call: TRBV9
clone_size: -
j_call: TRBJ2-7
d_call: -
cdr3_aa: CASSYLDTPYEQYF
cdr3_nt: TGTGCCAGCAGCTATCTAGACACCCCCTACGAGCAGTACTTC

cdr3_length: 13
v_call: TRBV6-6
clone_size: -
j_call: TRBJ1-2
d_call: -
cdr3_aa: CASSQRTAYGYTF
cdr3_nt: TGTGCCAGCAGTCAAAGGACGGCTTATGGCTACACCTTC

cdr3_length: 15
v_call: TRBV25-1
clone_size: -
j_call: TRBJ1-2
d_call: -
cdr3_aa: CASSEDSTLFYGYTF
cdr3_nt: TGTGCCAGCAGTGAAGACTCTACGTTGTTTTATGGCTACACCTTC